Below are 4 T cell receptor beta chains sequenced from a single sample in a study of blood T cell repertoires in COVID-19. Sequencing used immunoSEQ multiplex PCR; TCRdb keeps in-frame clones, though not all of them. The sample holds over 95,000 clones, about 88% seen once. The sequenced material came from peripheral blood. The source of these receptors is a man aged 40-49 years with acute or convalescent COVID-19.

The CDR3 spells CASSFWQADEQYF. CDR3 sequence (DNA): TGTGCCAGCAGCTTCTGGCAGGCCGACGAGCAGTACTTC. The rearrangement uses TRBV11-2 and TRBJ2-7; no reliable D call. Germline V gene lookup returns CDR1 SGHAT and CDR2 FQNNGV. The CDR3 runs to 13 residues. Trimming removed 3 bases at V and 5 bases at J, with 11 bases between. Full variable domain (rest looked up from reference TRBV11-2 and TRBJ2-7): EAGVAQSPRYKIIEKRQSVAFWCNPISGHATLYWYQQILGQGPKLLIQFQNNGVVDDSQLPKDRFSAERLKGVDSTLKIQPAKLEDSAVYLCASSFWQADEQYFGPGTRLTVT.

This clone showed up just a few times. The chain combines TRBV9 with TRBJ2-7, with 10 nucleotides matching TRBD1. Unmatched junction bases numbered 6, after V lost 4 bases and J lost 5 bases. Germline assignment: CDR1 SGDLS and CDR2 YYNGEE. CDR3 length equals 14 residues. This CDR3 reads CASSPGTGVHEQYF. For the CDR3, the DNA is TGTGCCAGCAGCCCAGGGACAGGGGTCCACGAGCAGTACTTC.

The rearrangement links TRBV29-1 to TRBJ2-2; no definite D call. The CDR3 length is 14 residues. Trimming cost V 4 bases and J 7 bases, with 16 bases left between them. Germline CDR1 SQVTM, CDR2 ANQGSEA. The CDR3, as DNA: TGCAGCGTTGCACACCCCTTGGGCCACGGGGAGCTGTTTTTT. As protein: CSVAHPLGHGELFF.

This clone has only one observation. V is TRBV19 and J is TRBJ2-7, with D perhaps matching TRBD1 (6 bases). V was cut by 6 bases and J by 2 bases, with 11 bases left in between. This CDR3 comprises 13 residues. Germline CDR1 reads LNHDA; CDR2 reads SQIVND (reference sequence). The CDR3: CASSRSGAYEQYF. The CDR3 DNA sequence: TGTGCCAGTAGCCGGTCAGGGGCCTACGAGCAGTACTTC.